These 12 T cell receptor beta chains were all obtained from the same sample, sequenced in a study of T-cell memory formation after mild COVID-19. MiXCR, applied by TCRdb to the 5' RACE reads, yields one record per CDR3 protein. Here the sample spans about 350,000 distinct CDR3 sequences, around 13% being singletons. Source material: PBMCs or a T cell subset sorted from them (not recorded which). The receptors were gathered from a young man who had mild COVID-19 (a few samples of this study predate the infection). Cell type and time point are not known.

The CDR3 DNA reads as TGTGCCAGCAGCCTGGGGTTAACAGGGAACGGAAACACCATATATTTT. This codes for CASSLGLTGNGNTIYF. V and J are TRBV7-9 and TRBJ1-3, with D possibly matching TRBD1 (6 bases). Trimming cost V 5 bases and J 4 bases, with 18 bases left between them. The CDR3 is made up of 16 amino acids. Germline V lookup: CDR1 SEHNR, CDR2 FQNEAQ (reference sequence).

For the CDR3, the DNA is TGTGCCAGCAGGGTTGACCCCCATAATTCACCCCTCCACTTT. Its protein product is CASRVDPHNSPLHF. The J gene is TRBJ1-6, the V gene TRBV3-1; unclear D gene. V lost 6 bases and J lost 5, with 11 bases in between. Per germline, CDR1 LGHDT and CDR2 YNNKEL (reference sequence). The CDR3 extends over 14 amino acids.

V usage is TRBV5-6 and J usage is TRBJ1-5; possibly TRBD1 for D (6 bases). This CDR3 region has 15 residues. Trimming stripped 0 bases from V and 2 bases from J, with 9 bases between. Germline CDR1 reads SGHDT; CDR2 reads YYEEEE. The CDR3: CASSLDGQRNQPQHF. The CDR3 DNA sequence: TGTGCCAGCAGCTTGGACGGACAGCGCAATCAGCCCCAGCATTTT. Drawing the rest from reference TRBV5-6 and TRBJ1-5, the complete variable domain is DAGVTQSPTHLIKTRGQQVTLRCSPKSGHDTVSWYQQALGQGPQFIFQYYEEEERQRGNFPDRFSGHQFPNYSSELNVNALLLGDSALYLCASSLDGQRNQPQHFGDGTRLSIL.

In this sample, this clonotype turned up many times. V and J are TRBV7-3 and TRBJ2-3; 11 bases match TRBD2. After removal of 5 bases from V and 6 bases from J, the junction contained 7 bases not matched to a gene. This CDR3 contains 15 residues. Germline V gives CDR1 SGHTA, CDR2 FQGTGA. DNA of the CDR3: TGTGCCAGCAGCGCGAAGACTAGCGGGGCGGATACGCAGTATTTT. Translated: CASSAKTSGADTQYF. Full variable domain (outside the CDR3, taken from reference TRBV7-3 and TRBJ2-3): GAGVSQTPSNKVTEKGKYVELRCDPISGHTALYWYRQSLGQGPEFLIYFQGTGAADDSGLPNDRFFAVRPEGSVSTLKIQRTERGDSAVYLCASSAKTSGADTQYFGPGTRLTVL.

About this clonotype itself: One end of the junction does not line up with germline, which may come from a read error. The chain combines TRBV7-7 with TRBJ2-5; D might be TRBD1 (6 bases). Germline CDR1 and CDR2: SSHAT and FNYEAQ (reference sequence). CDR3 size: 14 residues. CDR3 loop: CASSSQGVAETQYF. In nucleotides, the CDR3 is TGTGCTAGCAGCTCACAGGGAGTTGCAGAGACCCAGTACTTC.

This clonotype was observed a few times. The J gene is TRBJ1-2, the V gene TRBV20-1, with TRBD1 as a possible D gene (6 bases). V was clipped by 5 bases and J by 2 bases, with 9 bases between them. The germline CDR1 and CDR2 sequences are DFQATT and SNEGSKA (reference sequence). There are 12 residues in the CDR3. CDR3 in DNA: TGCAGTGCTGGAGGGGGGAACTATGGCTACACCTTC. Encoded protein: CSAGGGNYGYTF.

This clonotype was counted only a few times. The chain is built from TRBV4-1 and TRBJ2-7; D remains ambiguous. Trimming stripped 2 bases from V and 3 bases from J, with 8 bases between. The CDR3 consists of 13 residues. The germline gives CDR1 MGHRA, CDR2 YSYEKL. As DNA, the CDR3 is TGCGCCAGCAGCCAAACGGTCCTCTACGAGCAGTACGTC. Protein product: CASSQTVLYEQYV.

Many counts were recorded for this clonotype. In nucleotides, the CDR3 is TGTGCCAGCAGCCACTCGATAGGGGAAGAGACCCAGTACTTC. Its protein is CASSHSIGEETQYF. This chain joins TRBV7-9 and TRBJ2-5; TRBD1 might be the D (5 bases). In germline, CDR1 is SEHNR, CDR2 FQNEAQ (reference sequence). The length of the CDR3 is 14 residues. V was pared by 5 bases and J by 3 bases, with 13 bases between.

J is TRBJ2-3 and V is TRBV28; 14 bases match TRBD2. Trimming cost V 5 bases and J 8 bases; bases outside gene matches: 0. Germline-derived CDR1 and CDR2 are MDHEN and SYDVKM. The CDR3 runs to 13 residues. As DNA, the CDR3 is TGTGCCAGCAGTGGACTAGCGGGGGGTACGCAGTATTTT. Residues: CASSGLAGGTQYF.

This clonotype was counted a few times. The genes are TRBV5-1 and TRBJ2-3; 7 bases match TRBD2. The CDR3 is 15 amino acids. V was pared by 0 bases and J by 2 bases, with 3 bases of the junction left unmatched. Germline lookup yields CDR1 SGHRS and CDR2 YFSETQ. The CDR3 coding sequence is TGCGCCAGCAGCTTGGGGGGGGGATACACAGATACGCAGTATTTT. Amino acids: CASSLGGGYTDTQYF. Complete variable domain (other parts from reference TRBV5-1 and TRBJ2-3): KAGVTQTPRYLIKTRGQQVTLSCSPISGHRSVSWYQQTPGQGLQFLFEYFSETQRNKGNFPGRFSGRQFSNSRSEMNVSTLELGDSALYLCASSLGGGYTDTQYFGPGTRLTVL.

V and J are TRBV5-1 and TRBJ1-2; possibly TRBD1 for D (5 bases). Between the trimmed V and J ends, which lost 0 bases and 8 bases, there was a span of 17 bases. The CDR3 sequence is 15 residues long. Germline V lookup: CDR1 SGHRS, CDR2 YFSETQ. In DNA form, the CDR3 reads TGCGCCAGCAGCTTGGGAGGGGCGGCACCGGAAGGCTACACCTTC. Protein sequence: CASSLGGAAPEGYTF.

The CDR3 DNA reads TGCAGTGCCACGACTAGCGGGGGTGATACGCAGTATTTT. Its translation: CSATTSGGDTQYF. V is TRBV20-1 and J is TRBJ2-3; 12 bases are a match to TRBD2. After removal of 6 bases from V and 6 bases from J, the junction contained 4 bases not matched to a gene. Per the germline V gene, CDR1 is DFQATT and CDR2 is SNEGSKA (reference sequence). This CDR3 contains 13 residues.